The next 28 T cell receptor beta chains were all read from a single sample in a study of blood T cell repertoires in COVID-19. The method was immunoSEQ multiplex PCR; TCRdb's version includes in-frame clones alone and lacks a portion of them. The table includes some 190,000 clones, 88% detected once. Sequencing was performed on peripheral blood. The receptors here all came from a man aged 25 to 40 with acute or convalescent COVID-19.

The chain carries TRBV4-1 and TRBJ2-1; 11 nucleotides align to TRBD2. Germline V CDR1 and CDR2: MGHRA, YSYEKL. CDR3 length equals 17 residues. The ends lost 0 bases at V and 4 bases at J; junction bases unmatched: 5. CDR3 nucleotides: TGCGCCAGCAGCCAAGATGCCGGGACTAGCGGATACAATGAGCAGTTCTTC. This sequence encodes CASSQDAGTSGYNEQFF.

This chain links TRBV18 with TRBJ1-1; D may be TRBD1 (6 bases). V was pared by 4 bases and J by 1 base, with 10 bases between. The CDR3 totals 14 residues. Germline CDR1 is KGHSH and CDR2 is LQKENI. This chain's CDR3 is CASSLQGQNTEAFF. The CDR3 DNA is TGTGCCAGCTCACTACAGGGCCAGAACACTGAAGCTTTCTTT.

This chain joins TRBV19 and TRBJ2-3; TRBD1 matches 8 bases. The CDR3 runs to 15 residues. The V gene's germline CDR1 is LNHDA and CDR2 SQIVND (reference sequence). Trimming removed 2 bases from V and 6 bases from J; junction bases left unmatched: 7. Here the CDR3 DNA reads TGTGCCAGTAGTATACGCAGGGGGCTTGCGGATACGCAGTATTTT. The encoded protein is CASSIRRGLADTQYF.

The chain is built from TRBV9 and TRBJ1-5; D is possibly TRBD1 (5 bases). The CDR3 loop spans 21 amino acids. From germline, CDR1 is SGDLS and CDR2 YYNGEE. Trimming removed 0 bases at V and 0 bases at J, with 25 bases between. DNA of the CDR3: TGTGCCAGCAGCGTAGGTCGATCGGGGGAACCAGTGGCACATAGCAATCAGCCCCAGCATTTT. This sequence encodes CASSVGRSGEPVAHSNQPQHF.

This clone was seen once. The CDR3 protein is CASSWGGSEGINVLTF. For the CDR3, the DNA is TGTGCCAGCAGCTGGGGAGGTAGCGAGGGTATAAACGTCCTGACTTTC. The chain recombines TRBV5-8 with TRBJ2-6; maybe TRBD2 (6 bases). Trimming pared 3 bases from V and 10 bases from J, leaving 20 bases between. The length of the CDR3 is 16 residues. The germline V gene has CDR1 SGHTS and CDR2 YDEGEE. Combining the CDR3 with reference TRBV5-8 and TRBJ2-6 gives the whole variable domain EAGVTQSPTHLIKTRGQQATLRCSPISGHTSVYWYQQALGLGLQFLLWYDEGEERNRGNFPPRFSGRQFPNYSSELNVNALELEDSALYLCASSWGGSEGINVLTFGAGSRLTVL.

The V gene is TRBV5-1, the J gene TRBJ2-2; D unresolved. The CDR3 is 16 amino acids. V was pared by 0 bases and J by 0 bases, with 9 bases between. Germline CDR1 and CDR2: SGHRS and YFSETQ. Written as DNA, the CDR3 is TGCGCCAGCAGCTTGGTTACAGACCCGAACACCGGGGAGCTGTTTTTT. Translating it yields CASSLVTDPNTGELFF.

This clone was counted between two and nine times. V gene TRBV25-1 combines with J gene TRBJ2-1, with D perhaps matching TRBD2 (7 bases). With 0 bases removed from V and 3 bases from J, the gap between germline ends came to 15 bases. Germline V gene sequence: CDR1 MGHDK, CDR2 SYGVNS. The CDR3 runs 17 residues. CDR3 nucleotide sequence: TGTGCCAGCAGTGAATATTCCCGAGGGGGGGTCTACAATGAGCAGTTCTTC. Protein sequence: CASSEYSRGGVYNEQFF.

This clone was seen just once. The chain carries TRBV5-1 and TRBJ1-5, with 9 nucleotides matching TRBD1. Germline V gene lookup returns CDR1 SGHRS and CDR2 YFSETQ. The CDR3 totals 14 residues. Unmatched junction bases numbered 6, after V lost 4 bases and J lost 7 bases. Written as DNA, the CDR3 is TGCGCCAGCAGCGCGACAGGGGGTGTCCAGCCCCAGCATTTT. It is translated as CASSATGGVQPQHF.

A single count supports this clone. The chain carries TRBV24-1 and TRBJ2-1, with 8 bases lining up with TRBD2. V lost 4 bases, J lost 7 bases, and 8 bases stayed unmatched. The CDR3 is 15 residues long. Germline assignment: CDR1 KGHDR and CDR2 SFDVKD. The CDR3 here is CATSEFREGHNEQFF. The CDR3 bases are TGTGCCACCAGTGAGTTTCGGGAGGGCCATAATGAGCAGTTCTTC.

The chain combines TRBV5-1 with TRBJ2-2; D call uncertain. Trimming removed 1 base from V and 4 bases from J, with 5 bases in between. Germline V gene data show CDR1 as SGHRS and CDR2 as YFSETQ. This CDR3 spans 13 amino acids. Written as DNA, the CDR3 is TGCGCCAGCAGCTTGCCCTCCACCGGGGAGCTGTTTTTT. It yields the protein CASSLPSTGELFF.

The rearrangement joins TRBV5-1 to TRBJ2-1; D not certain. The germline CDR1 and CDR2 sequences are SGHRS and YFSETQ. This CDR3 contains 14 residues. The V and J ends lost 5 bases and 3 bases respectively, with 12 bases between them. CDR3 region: CASSATPDYNEQFF. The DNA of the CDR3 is TGCGCCAGCAGTGCGACTCCGGACTACAATGAGCAGTTCTTC. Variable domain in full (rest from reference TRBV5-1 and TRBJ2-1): KAGVTQTPRYLIKTRGQQVTLSCSPISGHRSVSWYQQTPGQGLQFLFEYFSETQRNKGNFPGRFSGRQFSNSRSEMNVSTLELGDSALYLCASSATPDYNEQFFGPGTRLTVL.

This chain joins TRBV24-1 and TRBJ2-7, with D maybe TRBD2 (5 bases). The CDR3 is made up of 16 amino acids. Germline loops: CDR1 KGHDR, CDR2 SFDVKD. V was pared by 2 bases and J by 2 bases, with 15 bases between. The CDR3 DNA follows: TGTGCCACCAGTGATTCCGGCAGGACTCAGCCCTACGAGCAGTACTTC. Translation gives CATSDSGRTQPYEQYF.

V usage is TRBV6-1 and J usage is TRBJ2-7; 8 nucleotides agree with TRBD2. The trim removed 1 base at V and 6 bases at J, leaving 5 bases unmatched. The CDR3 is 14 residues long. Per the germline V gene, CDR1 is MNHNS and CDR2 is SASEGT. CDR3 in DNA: TGTGCCAGCAGTGAAGTCGGGGGGGCTAGCGAGCAGTACTTC. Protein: CASSEVGGASEQYF.

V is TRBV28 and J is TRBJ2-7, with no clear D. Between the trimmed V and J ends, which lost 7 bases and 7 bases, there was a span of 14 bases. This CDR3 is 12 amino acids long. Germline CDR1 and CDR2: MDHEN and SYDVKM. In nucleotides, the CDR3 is TGTGCCAGCAATAATCCTCTTTTTGAGCAGTACTTC. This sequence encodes CASNNPLFEQYF.

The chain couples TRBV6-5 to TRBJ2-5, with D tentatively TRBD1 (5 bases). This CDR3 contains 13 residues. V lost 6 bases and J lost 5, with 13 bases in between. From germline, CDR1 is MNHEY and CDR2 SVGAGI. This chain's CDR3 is CASSRAFRETQYF. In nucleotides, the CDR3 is TGTGCCAGCAGCAGGGCTTTTCGGGAGACCCAGTACTTC.

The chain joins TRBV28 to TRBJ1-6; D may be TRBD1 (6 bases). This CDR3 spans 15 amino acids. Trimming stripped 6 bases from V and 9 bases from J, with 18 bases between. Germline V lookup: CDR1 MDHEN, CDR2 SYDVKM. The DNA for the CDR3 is TGTGCCAGCAGAATAGCCGGGACAACGGGTTCACCCCTCCACTTT. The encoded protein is CASRIAGTTGSPLHF.

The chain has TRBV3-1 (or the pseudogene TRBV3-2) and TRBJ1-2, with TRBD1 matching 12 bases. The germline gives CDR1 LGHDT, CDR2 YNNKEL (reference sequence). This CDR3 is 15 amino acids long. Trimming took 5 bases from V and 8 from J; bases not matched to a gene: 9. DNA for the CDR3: TGTGCCAGCAGCTATATAGGGACAGGGGGCGGCGGCTACACCTTC. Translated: CASSYIGTGGGGYTF.

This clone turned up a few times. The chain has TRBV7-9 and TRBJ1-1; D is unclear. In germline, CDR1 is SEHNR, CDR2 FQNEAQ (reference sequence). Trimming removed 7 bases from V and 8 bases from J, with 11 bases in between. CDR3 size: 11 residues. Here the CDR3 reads CASTLLKEAFF. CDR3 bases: TGTGCCAGCACCTTGCTAAAGGAAGCTTTCTTT.

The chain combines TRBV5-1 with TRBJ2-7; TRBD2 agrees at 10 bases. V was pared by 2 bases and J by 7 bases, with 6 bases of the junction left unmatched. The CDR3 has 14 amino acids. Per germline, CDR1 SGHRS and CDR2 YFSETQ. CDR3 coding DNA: TGCGCCAGCAGCTTAACTAGCGGGACTGGTGAGCAGTACTTC. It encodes CASSLTSGTGEQYF.

The CDR3 region has the DNA TGCGCCAGCAGCCAAGCCGGACGGGGGGTGCCCTACGAGCAGTACTTC. Amino acid sequence: CASSQAGRGVPYEQYF. The gene calls are TRBV4-1 and TRBJ2-7; TRBD2 aligns across 7 bases. V lost 1 base, J lost 2 bases, and 8 bases stayed unmatched. In germline, CDR1 is MGHRA, CDR2 YSYEKL. The length of the CDR3 is 16 residues.

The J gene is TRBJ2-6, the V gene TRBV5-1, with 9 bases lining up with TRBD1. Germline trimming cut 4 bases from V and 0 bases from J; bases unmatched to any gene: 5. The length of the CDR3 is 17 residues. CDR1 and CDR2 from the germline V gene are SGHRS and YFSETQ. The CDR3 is CASSRTGALSGANVLTF. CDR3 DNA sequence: TGCGCCAGCAGCCGGACAGGGGCCCTCTCTGGGGCCAACGTCCTGACTTTC.

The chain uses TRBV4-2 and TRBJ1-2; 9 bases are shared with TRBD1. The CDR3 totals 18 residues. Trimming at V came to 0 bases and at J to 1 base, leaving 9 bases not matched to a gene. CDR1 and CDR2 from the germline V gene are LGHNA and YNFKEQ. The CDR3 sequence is CASSQDPGGTGRNYGYTF. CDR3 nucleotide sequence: TGTGCCAGCAGCCAAGATCCCGGGGGGACAGGGCGTAACTATGGCTACACCTTC.

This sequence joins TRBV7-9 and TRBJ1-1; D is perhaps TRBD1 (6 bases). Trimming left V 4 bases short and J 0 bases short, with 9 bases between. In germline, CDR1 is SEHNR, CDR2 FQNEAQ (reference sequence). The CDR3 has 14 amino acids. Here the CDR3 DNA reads TGTGCCAGCAGCTCCCAGGGGTTGAACACTGAAGCTTTCTTT. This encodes CASSSQGLNTEAFF.

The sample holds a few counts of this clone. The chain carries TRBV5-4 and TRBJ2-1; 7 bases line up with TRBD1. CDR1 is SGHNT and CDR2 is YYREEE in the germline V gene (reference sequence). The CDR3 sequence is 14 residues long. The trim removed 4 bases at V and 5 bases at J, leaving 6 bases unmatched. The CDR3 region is CASSLKTGNNEQFF. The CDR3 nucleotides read TGTGCCAGCAGCCTAAAGACAGGGAACAATGAGCAGTTCTTC. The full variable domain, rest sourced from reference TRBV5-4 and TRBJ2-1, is ETGVTQSPTHLIKTRGQQVTLRCSSQSGHNTVSWYQQALGQGPQFIFQYYREEENGRGNFPPRFSGLQFPNYSSELNVNALELDDSALYLCASSLKTGNNEQFFGPGTRLTVL.

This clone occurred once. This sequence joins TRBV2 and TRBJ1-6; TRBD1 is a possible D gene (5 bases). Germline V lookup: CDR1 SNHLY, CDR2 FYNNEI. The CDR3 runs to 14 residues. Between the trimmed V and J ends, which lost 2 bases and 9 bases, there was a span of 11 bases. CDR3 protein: CASSESGFGSPLHF. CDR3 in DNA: TGTGCCAGCAGTGAATCAGGGTTTGGTTCACCCCTCCACTTT.

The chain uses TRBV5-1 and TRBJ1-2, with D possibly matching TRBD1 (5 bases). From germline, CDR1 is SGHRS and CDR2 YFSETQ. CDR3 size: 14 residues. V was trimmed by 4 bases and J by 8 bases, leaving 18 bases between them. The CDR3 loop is CASSPGQGASGYTF. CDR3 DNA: TGCGCCAGCAGCCCTGGGCAAGGGGCGTCGGGCTACACCTTC.

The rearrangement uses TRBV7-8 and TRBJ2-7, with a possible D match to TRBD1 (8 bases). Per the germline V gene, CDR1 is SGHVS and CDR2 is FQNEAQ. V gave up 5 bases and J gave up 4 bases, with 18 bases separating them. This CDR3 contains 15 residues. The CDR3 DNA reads TGTGCCAGCAGCCCCACGGGGGGACAGGTATACGAGCAGTACTTC. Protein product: CASSPTGGQVYEQYF.

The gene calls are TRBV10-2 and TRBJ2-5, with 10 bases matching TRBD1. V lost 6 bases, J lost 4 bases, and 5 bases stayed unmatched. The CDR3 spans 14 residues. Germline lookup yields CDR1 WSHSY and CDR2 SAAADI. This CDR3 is CASSDRGQGETQYF. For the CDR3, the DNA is TGCGCCAGCAGCGACAGGGGGCAGGGAGAGACCCAGTACTTC.